These 12 T cell receptor beta chains were sequenced from one sample in a study of identifying expanded T cells in peripheral blood. Measured with immunoSEQ multiplex PCR; TCRdb has only the in-frame clones, and not every one. Among over 90,000 clones, around 88% were seen once, and the ten largest hold roughly 14%. The material sequenced was blood. The receptors were sampled from a person aged 18 to 70 in good health.

This clone was recorded once. This sequence joins TRBV4-3 and TRBJ1-2, with a weak D call TRBD1 (6 bases). Germline V gene lookup returns CDR1 LGHNA and CDR2 YSLEER. This CDR3 comprises 18 residues. Deletions cut 3 bases from V and 2 bases from J, with 22 bases between. The CDR3 loop reads CASSQIGQFGIGNYGYTF. The CDR3 region has the DNA TGCGCCAGCAGCCAGATTGGACAGTTCGGGATCGGAAACTATGGCTACACCTTC.

This rearrangement joins TRBV29-1 to TRBJ2-2; D perhaps matches TRBD2 (5 bases). The CDR3 has 14 residues. Trimming removed 5 bases at V and 0 bases at J, with 10 bases between. Germline V lookup: CDR1 SQVTM, CDR2 ANQGSEA. The CDR3 DNA sequence: TGCAGCGTTAATGGGAGAACGAACACCGGGGAGCTGTTTTTT. Translated, it gives CSVNGRTNTGELFF.

The genes are TRBV2 and TRBJ1-1; perhaps TRBD1 as D (5 bases). Per germline, CDR1 SNHLY and CDR2 FYNNEI. The V end lost 7 bases, the J end lost 0 bases, and 12 bases lay between the germline ends. The CDR3 totals 14 residues. Here the CDR3 DNA reads TGTGCCAGCATATCTGAGGGGATGAACACTGAAGCTTTCTTT. Its protein product is CASISEGMNTEAFF.

The chain recombines TRBV28 with TRBJ2-7, with TRBD2 as a possible D gene (5 bases). Trimming shortened V by 7 bases and J by 3 bases, and 19 bases separated the two germline ends. This CDR3 spans 15 amino acids. CDR1 is MDHEN, CDR2 SYDVKM, per germline. Written as DNA, the CDR3 is TGTGCCAGCATCTCAATCGGGGAAGAAGACTACGAGCAGTACTTC. This gives the protein CASISIGEEDYEQYF.

The chain recombines TRBV7-3 with TRBJ2-6; no clear D. The CDR3 covers 17 residues. Germline assignment: CDR1 SGHTA and CDR2 FQGTGA. V shed 2 bases and J shed 0 bases, with 11 bases lying between them. The chain's CDR3 is CASSLDKGYSGANVLTF. The CDR3 nucleotides read TGTGCCAGCAGCTTAGACAAGGGATACTCTGGGGCCAACGTCCTGACTTTC. Supplemented by reference TRBV7-3 and TRBJ2-6, the full variable domain reads GAGVSQTPSNKVTEKGKYVELRCDPISGHTALYWYRQSLGQGPEFLIYFQGTGAADDSGLPNDRFFAVRPEGSVSTLKIQRTERGDSAVYLCASSLDKGYSGANVLTFGAGSRLTVL.

The rearrangement uses TRBV6-6 and TRBJ2-1; 8 nucleotides match TRBD1. In germline, CDR1 is MNHNY, CDR2 SVGAGI (reference sequence). The CDR3 runs 14 residues. The V and J ends lost 7 bases and 7 bases, in that order; junction bases with no gene match: 9. The CDR3 here is CASILDRASNEQFF. The CDR3 DNA reads TGTGCCAGCATCTTGGACAGGGCAAGTAATGAGCAGTTCTTC.

The chain carries TRBV25-1 and TRBJ1-1; 8 nucleotides match TRBD1. Trimming removed 5 bases from V and 4 bases from J; junction bases left unmatched: 9. Germline-derived CDR1 and CDR2 are MGHDK and SYGVNS. CDR3 length equals 15 residues. The chain's CDR3 is CASSQLGQGGTEAFF. CDR3 DNA: TGTGCCAGCAGTCAACTAGGACAGGGCGGCACTGAAGCTTTCTTT.

The genes are TRBV18 and TRBJ2-5; 8 bases fit TRBD1. The CDR3 covers 14 residues. Trimming at V came to 3 bases and at J to 3 bases, leaving 3 bases not matched to a gene. Germline assignment: CDR1 KGHSH and CDR2 LQKENI. The CDR3 here is CASSPQDREETQYF. The CDR3 region has the DNA TGTGCCAGCTCACCTCAGGACAGGGAAGAGACCCAGTACTTC.

This clone has just one count. Other nucleotide sequences from this sample produce the same CDR3. The V call is TRBV7-2, the J call TRBJ2-5, with 13 bases matching TRBD2. CDR3 size: 15 residues. J lost 2 bases, V lost 4 bases, and 1 base had no gene match. Germline loops: CDR1 SGHTA, CDR2 FQGNSA. CDR3 nucleotides: TGTGCCAGCAGCTCGGGACTAGCGGGGCAAGAGACCCAGTACTTC. The encoded protein is CASSSGLAGQETQYF.

This clone was detected a few times. The V call is TRBV9, the J call TRBJ1-3; no firm D call. The V and J ends lost 0 bases and 4 bases respectively, with 8 bases between them. The CDR3 contains 14 residues. Germline V gene sequence: CDR1 SGDLS, CDR2 YYNGEE. CDR3 in amino acids: CASSVAASGNTIYF. The CDR3 DNA follows: TGTGCCAGCAGCGTAGCAGCATCCGGAAACACCATATATTTT.

The chain combines TRBV10-3 with TRBJ1-5; D call uncertain. The CDR3 length is 14 residues. The V gene lost 6 bases and the J gene lost 4 bases, with 13 bases spanning the gap. Germline lookup yields CDR1 ENHRY and CDR2 SYGVKD. The CDR3 DNA follows: TGTGCCATCAGCGAGCCGGACGGGAATCAGCCCCAGCATTTT. It codes for CAISEPDGNQPQHF.

This sequence joins TRBV6-5 and TRBJ1-5; D gene uncertain. CDR3 length: 12 amino acids. V was cut by 5 bases and J by 4 bases, with 6 bases left in between. Germline V gene sequence: CDR1 MNHEY, CDR2 SVGAGI. The CDR3 region has the DNA TGTGCCAGCAGTAATCCAAATCAGCCCCAGCATTTT. This sequence encodes CASSNPNQPQHF.